The rows below give T cell receptor beta chains drawn from one sample of a study of technical replicates of blood from several donors. Sequencing was performed with immunoSEQ multiplex PCR; in TCRdb, only in-frame clones are kept and a portion is missing. The sample consists of more than 65,000 clones, around 94% of them appearing once. Sequences were obtained from T cells isolated from PBMCs. The source is a human donor in good health. Both conserved end residues are part of each CDR3. The D gene is left open where the match is weak. Only part of the rows carry a size: once, few, many, or a class if the clone is expanded.

>.|TRBD1|TRBJ2-1|TRBV5-1
CASSEGQGDGNEQFF
TGCGCCAGCAGCGAGGGACAGGGGGATGGCAATGAGCAGTTCTTC
>.|.|TRBJ2-7|TRBV13
CASSEDRSSYEQYF
TGTGCCAGCAGTGAAGACAGGAGCTCCTACGAGCAGTACTTC
>.|TRBD2|TRBJ2-5|TRBV6-5
CASSDGGRETQYF
TGTGCCAGCAGTGACGGGGGGAGGGAGACCCAGTACTTC
>.|TRBD2|TRBJ2-7|TRBV10-3
CAISEVRLAGAFIYEQYF
TGTGCCATCAGTGAAGTTCGGCTAGCGGGAGCCTTTATCTACGAGCAGTACTTC
>.|.|TRBJ2-7|TRBV5-4
CASSLALSYEQYF
TGTGCCAGCAGCTTGGCTCTCTCCTACGAGCAGTACTTC
>.|.|TRBJ1-2|TRBV19
CASRKSGAQANYGYTF
TGTGCCAGTAGAAAAAGCGGGGCACAAGCTAACTATGGCTACACCTTC
>once|.|TRBJ1-1|TRBV9
CASSVGGGSVEAFF
TGTGCCAGCAGCGTAGGTGGAGGGAGCGTTGAAGCTTTCTTT
>once|.|TRBJ2-7|TRBV2
CASSGLLYEQYF
TGTGCCAGCAGTGGGCTCTTGTACGAGCAGTACTTC
>.|TRBD2|TRBJ2-1|TRBV4-1
CASSPPMGLKNEQFF
TGCGCCAGCAGCCCTCCTATGGGACTAAAGAATGAGCAGTTCTTC
>.|.|TRBJ2-7|TRBV7-9
CASSSWELGSYEQYF
TGTGCCAGCAGCTCATGGGAGTTAGGGTCCTACGAGCAGTACTTC
>once|.|TRBJ1-1|TRBV5-6
CASSLIGNRVLEAFF
TGTGCCAGCAGCTTGATAGGCAACAGGGTATTGGAAGCTTTCTTT
>.|.|TRBJ2-7|TRBV18
CASSPEVSVHEQYF
TGTGCCAGCTCACCCGAGGTGTCCGTCCACGAGCAGTACTTC
>.|TRBD1|TRBJ1-5|TRBV27
CASSSTGTGGFAGNQPQHF
TGTGCCAGCAGTTCAACCGGGACAGGGGGTTTCGCAGGCAATCAGCCCCAGCATTTT
>.|.|TRBJ2-3|TRBV11-3
CASSGYGTDTQYF
TGTGCCAGCAGCGGGTACGGGACAGATACGCAGTATTTT
>.|.|TRBJ2-2|TRBV11-3
CASSLVFDGGPNGELFF
TGTGCCAGCAGCTTAGTCTTTGACGGAGGACCCAACGGGGAGCTGTTTTTT
>few|TRBD1|TRBJ1-1|TRBV4-1
CASYFGRGPNTEAFF
TGCGCCAGCTATTTTGGTAGGGGGCCGAACACTGAAGCTTTCTTT
>.|.|TRBJ1-1|TRBV7-9
CASSWGVTDRNTEAFF
TGTGCCAGCAGCTGGGGGGTCACAGACCGAAACACTGAAGCTTTCTTT
>once|.|TRBJ1-1|TRBV6-5
CASSAPPDEGTEAFF
TGTGCCAGCTCCGCCCCGCCCGACGAGGGTACTGAAGCTTTCTTT
>.|TRBD1|TRBJ1-2|TRBV4-1
CASSQPDRGEFATF
TGCGCCAGCAGCCAACCGGACAGGGGGGAATTTGCGACCTTC
>once|.|TRBJ2-4|TRBV28
CASSPRLSPRDIQYF
TGTGCCAGCAGTCCACGACTTAGCCCCAGGGACATTCAGTACTTC
>few|TRBD1|TRBJ1-5|TRBV27
CASSLQGGRGSNQPQHF
TGTGCCAGCAGTTTACAAGGGGGCAGGGGTAGCAATCAGCCCCAGCATTTT
>.|.|TRBJ2-2|TRBV9
CASSVVDSRNTGELFF
TGTGCCAGCAGCGTAGTGGACTCCAGGAACACCGGGGAGCTGTTTTTT
>.|.|TRBJ2-3|TRBV7-8
CASSFDQEAKTQYF
TGTGCCAGCAGCTTCGATCAAGAGGCGAAAACGCAGTATTTT
>.|TRBD2|TRBJ2-7|TRBV19
CASSILAGGGYEQYF
TGTGCCAGTAGTATCCTAGCGGGGGGAGGTTACGAGCAGTACTTC
>.|TRBD2|TRBJ2-1|TRBV5-1
CASSPPPTSGHYNEQFF
TGCGCCAGCAGCCCCCCCCCGACTAGCGGGCACTACAATGAGCAGTTCTTC
>.|TRBD2|TRBJ2-2|TRBV5-1
CASSLGGTSGHTGELFF
TGCGCCAGCAGCTTGGGGGGGACTAGCGGTCACACCGGGGAGCTGTTTTTT
>once|.|TRBJ1-1|TRBV7-9
CASSLEVGGNTEAFF
TGTGCCAGCAGCTTAGAAGTGGGGGGGAACACTGAAGCTTTCTTT
>.|TRBD1|TRBJ2-5|TRBV15
CATSSRTGGRETQYF
TGTGCCACCAGCAGTAGGACAGGGGGCCGGGAGACCCAGTACTTC
>.|TRBD2|TRBJ2-1|TRBV7-6
CASSYLRGVANEQFF
TGTGCCAGCAGCTATCTGCGGGGGGTGGCCAATGAGCAGTTCTTC